What follows is one T cell receptor (beta chain) and its context. The antigen is not known. This entry comes from a study of Ad26.COV2.S vaccination and SARS-CoV-2 variants. Study as a whole: Recipients of Ad26.COV2.S got it intramuscularly, once or twice 56 days apart.

Indicated treatment: around 19 received Ad26.COV2.S at low or high dose, single or two shots; about 5 received placebo; per-sample allocation not given. It was on day 63 after the first vaccine or placebo injection that samples were taken. Boston supplied an adult donor aged 18-55 years. Participants' vaccine, an Ad26 vector, delivered Wuhan-strain SARS-CoV-2 spike. Germline V gene lookup returns CDR1 SNHLY and CDR2 FYNNEI. V lost 7 bases and J lost 9; bases outside the gene matches: 15. The CDR3 length is 14 residues. Produced via immunoSEQ multiplex PCR; TCRdb's table is partial and in-frame only. The sample records 400,000 to 450,000 clones, less than 95% being singletons. Study-level findings and limits: Placebo recipients trailed vaccine recipients in spike-specific TCR breadth.

This sequence originates from a person between 18 and 65 years old who received the Ad26.COV2.S COVID-19 vaccine or a placebo. Sequenced here: peripheral blood, sampled in a trial of Ad26.COV2.S vaccine versus placebo. The chain uses TRBV2 and TRBJ2-7, with 7 bases lining up with TRBD1. Written as DNA, the CDR3 is TGTGCCAGCAACTCCGGGACAGCAGGACTGCGGCAGTACTTC. Its protein product is CASNSGTAGLRQYF.